This is a list of T cell receptor beta chains from one sample in a study of shared clonotypes between healthy human individuals. Clones were sequenced by immunoSEQ multiplex PCR, and TCRdb holds only the in-frame ones, with some missing. The sample consists of roughly 2,300,000 clones, under 95% of them appearing once. The sequencing sample was made of naive CD4+ T cells from PBMCs. Source of these receptors: a man aged 18 to 30 in good health. Some clones in this sample may be carry-over from other donors' samples. Each CDR3 is given with its conserved first and last residue. The D gene is left open where the match is weak. Only part of the rows carry a size: once, few, many, or a class if the clone is expanded.

clone_size	v_call	d_call	j_call	cdr3_aa	cdr3_nt
NA	TRBV9	NA	TRBJ2-1	CASSPKGPSNEQFF	TGTGCCAGCAGCCCGAAAGGTCCCTCCAATGAGCAGTTCTTC
NA	TRBV6-5	NA	TRBJ1-5	CASSYSGANQPQHF	TGTGCCAGCAGTTACTCAGGGGCGAATCAGCCCCAGCATTTT
few	TRBV10-3	NA	TRBJ2-2	CAISELPQERSGELFF	TGTGCCATCAGTGAATTACCACAGGAAAGATCCGGGGAGCTGTTTTTT
NA	TRBV27	TRBD1	TRBJ1-5	CASRGQGARGNQPQHF	TGTGCCAGCAGGGGACAGGGGGCGCGGGGCAATCAGCCCCAGCATTTT
NA	TRBV5-4	TRBD2	TRBJ2-3	CASSKSAGAPDTQYF	TGTGCCAGCAGCAAATCAGCGGGGGCCCCAGATACGCAGTATTTT
NA	TRBV19	NA	TRBJ1-1	CASSINGNMNTEAFF	TGTGCCAGTAGTATAAACGGAAATATGAACACTGAAGCTTTCTTT
NA	TRBV2	TRBD1	TRBJ2-3	CASIRQGPPDTQYF	TGTGCCAGCATCCGACAGGGACCCCCAGATACGCAGTATTTT
NA	TRBV5-4	NA	TRBJ1-1	CASSEDSRNTEAFF	TGTGCCAGCAGCGAGGACAGCCGCAACACTGAAGCTTTCTTT
NA	TRBV6-1	TRBD2	TRBJ2-7	CASRRTSGMYEQYF	TGTGCCAGCAGGCGGACTAGCGGGATGTACGAGCAGTACTTC
NA	TRBV6-4	TRBD1	TRBJ2-3	CASSRDRTDTQYF	TGTGCCAGCAGCCGGGACAGGACAGATACGCAGTATTTT
NA	TRBV25-1	NA	TRBJ1-1	CASSGMWNTEAFF	TGTGCCAGCAGCGGGATGTGGAACACTGAAGCTTTCTTT
NA	TRBV4-3	TRBD1	TRBJ1-3	CASSQVHRGRNTIYF	TGCGCCAGCAGCCAAGTTCACAGGGGGAGAAACACCATATATTTT
NA	TRBV28	NA	TRBJ2-1	CASSTSWQRDEQFF	TGTGCCAGCAGCACAAGTTGGCAGCGCGATGAGCAGTTCTTC
once	TRBV5-1	NA	TRBJ2-5	CASSLATGQETQYF	TGCGCCAGCAGCTTGGCCACGGGACAAGAGACCCAGTACTTC
NA	TRBV30	NA	TRBJ1-3	CAWSPGHSGNTIYF	TGTGCCTGGAGTCCCGGGCACTCTGGAAACACCATATATTTT
once	TRBV18	NA	TRBJ2-3	CASSLRDSGSLDTQYF	TGTGCCAGCTCACTCCGGGACAGCGGGTCATTGGATACGCAGTATTTT
NA	TRBV30	NA	TRBJ2-7	CAFGLYYEQYF	TGTGCCTTCGGACTTTACTACGAGCAGTACTTC
NA	TRBV5-1	NA	TRBJ2-1	CASSESGAYNEQFF	TGCGCCAGCAGCGAATCCGGGGCCTACAATGAGCAGTTCTTC
NA	TRBV7-3	TRBD2	TRBJ2-1	CASSWTSGRNEQFF	TGTGCCAGCAGCTGGACTAGCGGGAGAAATGAGCAGTTCTTC
NA	TRBV18	TRBD1	TRBJ1-2	CASSPRGQGATNYGYTF	TGTGCCAGCTCACCACGGGGACAGGGGGCGACGAACTATGGCTACACCTTC
NA	TRBV7-2	NA	TRBJ2-1	CASSSRYGYEQFF	TGTGCCAGCAGCTCCCGATATGGATATGAGCAGTTCTTC
once	TRBV6-4	NA	TRBJ2-3	CATSPPGGHTDTQYF	TGTGCCACCTCCCCCCCTGGGGGTCACACAGATACGCAGTATTTT
NA	TRBV6-6	NA	TRBJ2-1	CASRTYNEQFF	TGTGCCAGCAGAACATACAATGAGCAGTTCTTC
NA	TRBV27	NA	TRBJ2-5	CASSLLGLAEETQYF	TGTGCCAGCAGTTTACTAGGGCTAGCCGAAGAGACCCAGTACTTC
NA	TRBV7-8	TRBD1	TRBJ2-1	CASSSGQGRTNEQFF	TGTGCCAGCAGCAGCGGACAGGGCCGAACCAATGAGCAGTTCTTC
NA	TRBV4-1	TRBD1	TRBJ2-5	CASSQRDRETQYF	TGCGCCAGCAGCCAGAGGGACAGGGAGACCCAGTACTTC
NA	TRBV5-4	NA	TRBJ1-1	CASSLVPGGNAEAFF	TGTGCCAGCAGCTTGGTCCCGGGGGGTAACGCTGAAGCTTTCTTT
NA	TRBV5-6	NA	TRBJ2-7	CASSKTGGPYEQYF	TGTGCCAGCAGCAAAACAGGTGGCCCCTACGAGCAGTACTTC
once	TRBV2	NA	TRBJ2-5	CASILDNQETQYF	TGTGCCAGCATTCTAGACAACCAAGAGACCCAGTACTTC
NA	TRBV7-6	NA	TRBJ2-7	CASSLVFPADPYEQYF	TGTGCCAGCAGCTTAGTGTTTCCAGCGGACCCCTACGAGCAGTACTTC
NA	TRBV5-4	NA	TRBJ2-3	CASSLDRTDTQYF	TGTGCCAGCAGCTTGGACCGTACAGATACGCAGTATTTT
NA	TRBV2	NA	TRBJ2-1	CASSDTWARNEQFF	TGTGCCAGCAGTGATACGTGGGCGCGGAATGAGCAGTTCTTC
NA	TRBV27	NA	TRBJ1-3	CASSQHQLSSGNTIYF	TGTGCCAGCAGTCAACACCAACTGAGCTCTGGAAACACCATATATTTT
NA	TRBV9	NA	TRBJ1-2	CASSVGWASYGYTF	TGTGCCAGCAGCGTAGGGTGGGCCTCGTATGGCTACACCTTC
NA	TRBV28	NA	TRBJ1-5	CASSLGGLRNQPQHF	TGTGCCAGCAGTTTGGGGGGGCTCCGCAATCAGCCCCAGCATTTT
NA	TRBV20-1	NA	TRBJ2-7	CSPRAHEQYF	TGCAGTCCCAGGGCCCACGAGCAGTACTTC
NA	TRBV7-3	NA	TRBJ1-2	CASSVDPSPNYGYTF	TGTGCCAGCAGCGTCGACCCATCCCCTAACTATGGCTACACCTTC
NA	TRBV28	NA	TRBJ1-2	CASSTPGKNYGYTF	TGTGCCAGCAGTACACCTGGGAAAAACTATGGCTACACCTTC
NA	TRBV28	NA	TRBJ1-2	CASKTLTEGYTF	TGTGCCAGCAAGACGCTCACGGAAGGCTACACCTTC
NA	TRBV5-1	NA	TRBJ2-3	CASSRVPTDTQYF	TGCGCCAGCAGCCGTGTCCCCACAGATACGCAGTATTTT
NA	TRBV9	NA	TRBJ2-3	CASSQDIGASTDTQYF	TGTGCCAGCAGCCAAGACATAGGGGCTAGCACAGATACGCAGTATTTT
NA	TRBV5-1	NA	TRBJ2-3	CASSLDPLLTDTQYF	TGCGCCAGCAGCTTGGATCCTCTTCTCACAGATACGCAGTATTTT
NA	TRBV4-3	NA	TRBJ1-3	CASSQLPGNTIYF	TGCGCCAGCAGCCAACTTCCTGGAAACACCATATATTTT
NA	TRBV28	NA	TRBJ1-2	CASSGENNGYTF	TGTGCCAGCAGCGGGGAAAACAATGGCTACACCTTC
NA	TRBV9	NA	TRBJ1-1	CASSTAGIMNTEAFF	TGTGCCAGCAGCACCGCAGGGATTATGAACACTGAAGCTTTCTTT
NA	TRBV27	NA	TRBJ1-1	CASSLRRAYTEAFF	TGTGCCAGCAGTCTAAGGAGGGCATACACTGAAGCTTTCTTT
NA	TRBV4-1	TRBD1	TRBJ1-2	CASSPDRAGRSGYTF	TGCGCCAGCAGCCCCGACAGGGCTGGGAGGAGCGGCTACACCTTC
NA	TRBV7-9	NA	TRBJ1-2	CASSLEFGGGYGYTF	TGTGCCAGCAGCTTAGAATTTGGGGGAGGGTATGGCTACACCTTC
once	TRBV27	NA	TRBJ1-1	CASSLLQAFF	TGTGCCAGCAGTTTATTGCAAGCTTTCTTT
NA	TRBV7-2	NA	TRBJ2-7	CASSLGRGTYEQYF	TGTGCCAGCAGCTTAGGGCGGGGTACCTACGAGCAGTACTTC
NA	TRBV7-3	NA	TRBJ2-5	CASSRGGRETQYF	TGTGCCAGCAGCCGAGGTGGACGGGAGACCCAGTACTTC
NA	TRBV11-3	NA	TRBJ1-2	CASSFSTGSGYTF	TGTGCCAGCAGCTTTTCCACAGGGTCGGGCTACACCTTC
NA	TRBV4-1	NA	TRBJ2-1	CASRSPSLYDNEQFF	TGCGCCAGCAGGAGCCCTAGCTTGTACGACAATGAGCAGTTCTTC
once	TRBV28	NA	TRBJ2-7	CASSFRPGGGEGEQYF	TGTGCCAGCAGTTTTCGACCTGGTGGGGGAGAGGGGGAGCAGTACTTC
NA	TRBV13	NA	TRBJ2-7	CASSSTGSSSYEQYF	TGTGCCAGCAGTAGCACAGGGTCCAGCTCCTACGAGCAGTACTTC